This T cell receptor beta chain is from a study of graft-versus-host responses after intestinal transplantation. Some clones are missing from TCRdb's copy, which holds only in-frame ones; the method was immunoSEQ multiplex PCR. The data hold roughly 12,000 clones, with around 83% observed a single time. This CDR3 comprises 13 residues. Germline values: CDR1 SNHLY, CDR2 FYNNEI. Trimming cost V 7 bases and J 2 bases; bases outside gene matches: 2. This clone was picked up one time. The TCR was taken from a human patient who received an intestinal transplant, so some T cells may come from the graft donor. The sample consisted of PBMCs, taken 120 to 130 days after transplant. This chain joins TRBV2 and TRBJ2-1, with 7 bases fitting TRBD1. The CDR3 sequence: CASKGQTYNEQFF. In DNA form, the CDR3 reads TGTGCCAGCAAGGGACAGACCTACAATGAGCAGTTCTTC.